This T cell receptor beta chain was captured by sequencing in a study of technical replicates of blood from a handful of donors. Assay: immunoSEQ multiplex PCR; the TCRdb copy retains only in-frame clones and omits some. This sample carries roughly 68,000 clones, 85% to 90% of them seen once, and the ten largest clones take roughly 5%. The length of the CDR3 is 15 residues. Trimming pared 7 bases from V and 7 bases from J, leaving 20 bases between. From germline, CDR1 is MNHNY and CDR2 SVGAGI (reference sequence). This chain connects TRBV6-6 to TRBJ2-1; TRBD2 is a possible D gene (5 bases). Sequenced input: PBMCs. The clonotype was recovered from a human donor in good health. Some clones in this sample may be carry-over from other donors' samples. The CDR3 nucleotides read TGTGCCAGCACCCCACGGGGTAGCGCAGGTAATGAGCAGTTCTTC. Protein sequence: CASTPRGSAGNEQFF.